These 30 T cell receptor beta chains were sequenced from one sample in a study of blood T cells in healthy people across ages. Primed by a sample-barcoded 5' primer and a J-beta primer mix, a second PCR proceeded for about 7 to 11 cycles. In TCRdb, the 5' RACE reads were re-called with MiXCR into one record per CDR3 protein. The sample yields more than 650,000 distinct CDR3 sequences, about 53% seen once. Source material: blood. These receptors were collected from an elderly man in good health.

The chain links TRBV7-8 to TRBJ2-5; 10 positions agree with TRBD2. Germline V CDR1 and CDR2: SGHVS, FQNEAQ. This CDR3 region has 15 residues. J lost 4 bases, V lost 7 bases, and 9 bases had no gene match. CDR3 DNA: TGTGCCAGCAAGGAGCGGGAGGGCCTAGGAGAGACCCAGTACTTC. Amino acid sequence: CASKEREGLGETQYF.

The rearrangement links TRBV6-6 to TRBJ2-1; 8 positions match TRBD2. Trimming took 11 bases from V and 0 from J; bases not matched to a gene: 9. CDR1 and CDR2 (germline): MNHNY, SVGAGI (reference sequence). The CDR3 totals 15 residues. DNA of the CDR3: TGTGCCTCTCACTGGGCGGGAGGCTCCTACAATGAGCAGTTCTTC. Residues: CASHWAGGSYNEQFF.

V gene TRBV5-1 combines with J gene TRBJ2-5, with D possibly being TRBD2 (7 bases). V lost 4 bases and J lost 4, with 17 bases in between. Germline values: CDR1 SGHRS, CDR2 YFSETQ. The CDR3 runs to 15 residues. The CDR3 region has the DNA TGCGCCAGCAGCGGGGGCGCGGGAGTGCGAGAGACCCAGTACTTC. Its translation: CASSGGAGVRETQYF. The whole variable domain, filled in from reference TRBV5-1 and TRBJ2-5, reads KAGVTQTPRYLIKTRGQQVTLSCSPISGHRSVSWYQQTPGQGLQFLFEYFSETQRNKGNFPGRFSGRQFSNSRSEMNVSTLELGDSALYLCASSGGAGVRETQYFGPGTRLLVL.

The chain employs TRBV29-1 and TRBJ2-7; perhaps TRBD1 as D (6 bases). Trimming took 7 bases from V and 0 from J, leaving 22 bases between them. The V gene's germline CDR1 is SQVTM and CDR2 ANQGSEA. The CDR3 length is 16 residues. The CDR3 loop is CSADPVNRASSYEQYF. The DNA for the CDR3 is TGCAGCGCCGACCCCGTGAACAGGGCCAGCTCCTACGAGCAGTACTTC.

Here the CDR3 reads CASSQYAGAISSYEQYF. DNA for the CDR3: TGTGCCAGCAGCCAATATGCGGGGGCGATAAGCTCCTACGAGCAGTACTTC. The V call is TRBV14, the J call TRBJ2-7; TRBD2 is a possible D gene (7 bases). The V gene lost 2 bases and the J gene lost 0 bases, with 17 bases spanning the gap. Germline lookup yields CDR1 SGHDN and CDR2 FVKESK. This CDR3 contains 17 residues.

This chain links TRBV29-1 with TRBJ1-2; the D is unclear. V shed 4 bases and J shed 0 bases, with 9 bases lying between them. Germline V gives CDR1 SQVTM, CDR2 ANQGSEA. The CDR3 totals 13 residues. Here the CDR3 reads CSVGVASNYGYTF. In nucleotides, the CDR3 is TGCAGCGTTGGGGTAGCCTCTAACTATGGCTACACCTTC.

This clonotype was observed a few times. The CDR3 region is CASSLVTSGRDEQYF. The CDR3 bases are TGTGCCAGCAGCTTAGTGACTAGCGGGAGGGACGAGCAGTACTTC. The chain joins TRBV7-9 to TRBJ2-7; 14 bases are shared with TRBD2. J lost 5 bases, V lost 1 base, and 1 base had no gene match. Germline V gene sequence: CDR1 SEHNR, CDR2 FQNEAQ (reference sequence). There are 15 residues in the CDR3.

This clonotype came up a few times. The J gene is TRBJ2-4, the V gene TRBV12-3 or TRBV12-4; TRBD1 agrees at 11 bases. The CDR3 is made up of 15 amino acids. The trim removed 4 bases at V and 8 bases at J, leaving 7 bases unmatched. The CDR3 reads CASSSPGQGADIQYF. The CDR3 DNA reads TGTGCCAGCAGTTCTCCTGGACAGGGGGCGGACATTCAGTACTTC.

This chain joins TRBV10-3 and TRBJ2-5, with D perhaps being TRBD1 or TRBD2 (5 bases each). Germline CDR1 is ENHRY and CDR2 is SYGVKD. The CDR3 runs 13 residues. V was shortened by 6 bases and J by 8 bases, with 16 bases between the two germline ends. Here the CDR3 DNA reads TGTGCCATCAGGGATCAGACTGGGGGTACCCAGTACTTC. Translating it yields CAIRDQTGGTQYF.

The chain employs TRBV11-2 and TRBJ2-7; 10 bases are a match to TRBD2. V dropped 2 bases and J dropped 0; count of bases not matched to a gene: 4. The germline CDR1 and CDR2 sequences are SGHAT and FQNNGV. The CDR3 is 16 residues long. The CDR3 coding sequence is TGTGCCAGCAGCTTACGTCTAGCGGGGGACTCCTACGAGCAGTACTTC. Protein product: CASSLRLAGDSYEQYF.

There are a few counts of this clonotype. The CDR3 region has the DNA TGTGCCAGTGCGGACGGTCGCTGGACAGATACGCAGTATTTT. It specifies CASADGRWTDTQYF. The rearrangement joins TRBV28 to TRBJ2-3, with D unclear. CDR1 is MDHEN, CDR2 SYDVKM, per germline. The CDR3 sequence is 14 residues long. Trimming took off 9 bases at V and 3 bases at J, with 16 bases between the two ends.

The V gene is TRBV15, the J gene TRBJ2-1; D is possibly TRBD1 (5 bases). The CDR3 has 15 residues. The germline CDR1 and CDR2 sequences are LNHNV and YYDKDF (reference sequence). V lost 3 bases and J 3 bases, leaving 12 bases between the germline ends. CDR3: CATSSQGYSYNEQFF. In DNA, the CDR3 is TGTGCCACCAGCAGTCAGGGTTATAGCTACAATGAGCAGTTCTTC.

DNA of the CDR3: TGTGCCAGCAGCCAAGATCCGTTAGCGGGAGGTCCAGATACGCAGTATTTT. Encoded protein: CASSQDPLAGGPDTQYF. The chain recombines TRBV4-2 with TRBJ2-3, with 10 positions matching TRBD2. Losses at the gene ends were 0 bases for V and 4 bases for J; bases not matched to a gene: 7. Germline-derived CDR1 and CDR2 are LGHNA and YNFKEQ. The CDR3 has 17 residues.

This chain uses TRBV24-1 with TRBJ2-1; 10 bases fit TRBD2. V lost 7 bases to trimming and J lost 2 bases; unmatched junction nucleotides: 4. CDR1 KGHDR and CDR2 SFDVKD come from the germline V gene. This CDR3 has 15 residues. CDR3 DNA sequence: TGTGCCACCAGCCCTAGCGGGAGTGCCTACAATGAGCAGTTCTTC. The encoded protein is CATSPSGSAYNEQFF.

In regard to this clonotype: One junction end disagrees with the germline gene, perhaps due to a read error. CDR3 nucleotide sequence: TGTGCTAGCAGCCGGACAGGGGGCCGAGAGGAGACCCAGTACTTC. Translated: CASSRTGGREETQYF. This sequence joins TRBV7-7 and TRBJ2-7; 11 bases match TRBD1. The J call could be wrong; TRBJ2-5 is a better fit for the DNA end. Per germline, CDR1 SSHAT and CDR2 FNYEAQ (reference sequence). The CDR3 runs 15 residues.

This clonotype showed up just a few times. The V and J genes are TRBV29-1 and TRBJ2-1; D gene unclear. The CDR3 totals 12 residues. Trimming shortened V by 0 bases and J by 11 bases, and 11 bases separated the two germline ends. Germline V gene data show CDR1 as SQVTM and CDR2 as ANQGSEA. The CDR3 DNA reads TGCAGCGTTGAAGAGCGTCTGCACAAGCAGTTCTTC. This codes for CSVEERLHKQFF.

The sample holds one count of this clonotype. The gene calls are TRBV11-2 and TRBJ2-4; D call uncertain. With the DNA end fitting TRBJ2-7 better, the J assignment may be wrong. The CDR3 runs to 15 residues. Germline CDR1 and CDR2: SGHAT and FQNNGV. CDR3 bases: TGTGCCAGCAGCGAAGAGGCGGAGAGCTCCTACGAGCAGTACTTC. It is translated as CASSEEAESSYEQYF.

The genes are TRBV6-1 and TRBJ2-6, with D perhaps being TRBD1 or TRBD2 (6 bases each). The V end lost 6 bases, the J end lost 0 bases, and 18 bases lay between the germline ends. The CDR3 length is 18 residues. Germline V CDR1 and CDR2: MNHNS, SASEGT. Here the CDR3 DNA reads TGTGCCAGCAGCAGACAGACAGGAGGGAGCTCTGGGGCCAACGTCCTGACTTTC. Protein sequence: CASSRQTGGSSGANVLTF.

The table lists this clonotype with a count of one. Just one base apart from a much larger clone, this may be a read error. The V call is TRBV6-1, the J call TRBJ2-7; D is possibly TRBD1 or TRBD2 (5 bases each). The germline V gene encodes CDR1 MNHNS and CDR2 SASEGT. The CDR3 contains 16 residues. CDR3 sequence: CASSDGGAASSYVQYF. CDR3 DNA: TGTGCCAGCAGTGATGGGGGAGCGGCCAGCTCCTACGTGCAGTACTTC.

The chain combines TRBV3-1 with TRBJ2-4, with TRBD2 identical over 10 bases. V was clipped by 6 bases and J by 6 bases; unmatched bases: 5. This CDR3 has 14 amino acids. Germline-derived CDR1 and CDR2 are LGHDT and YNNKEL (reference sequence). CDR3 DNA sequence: TGTGCCAGCAGTTCTAGCGGGAGCCCAAACATTCAGTACTTC. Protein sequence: CASSSSGSPNIQYF.

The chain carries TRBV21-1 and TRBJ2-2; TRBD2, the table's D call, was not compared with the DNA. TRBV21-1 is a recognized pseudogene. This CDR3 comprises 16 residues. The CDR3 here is CASRSWAGVRTGELFF. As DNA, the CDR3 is TGTGCCAGCAGGTCCTGGGCGGGAGTTCGCACCGGGGAGCTGTTTTTT.

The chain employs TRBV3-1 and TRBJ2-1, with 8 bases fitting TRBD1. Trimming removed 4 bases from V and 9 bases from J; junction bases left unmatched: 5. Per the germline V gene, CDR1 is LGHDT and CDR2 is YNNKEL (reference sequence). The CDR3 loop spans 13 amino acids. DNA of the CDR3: TGTGCCAGCAGCCGAGGACAGGGAGCTGAGCAGTTCTTC. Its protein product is CASSRGQGAEQFF.

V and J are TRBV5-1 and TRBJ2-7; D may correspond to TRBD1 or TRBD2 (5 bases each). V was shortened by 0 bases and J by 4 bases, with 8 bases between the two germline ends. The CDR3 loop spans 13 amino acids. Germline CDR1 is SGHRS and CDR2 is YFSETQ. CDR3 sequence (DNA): TGCGCCAGCAGCTTGGCCTGGGGGTACGAGCAGTACTTC. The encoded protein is CASSLAWGYEQYF.

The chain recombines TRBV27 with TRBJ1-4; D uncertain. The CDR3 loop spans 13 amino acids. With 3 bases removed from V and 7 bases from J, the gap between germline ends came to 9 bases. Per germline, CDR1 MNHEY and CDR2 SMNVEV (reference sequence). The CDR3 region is CASSFGIFEKLFF. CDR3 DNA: TGTGCCAGCAGTTTCGGGATATTTGAAAAACTGTTTTTT.

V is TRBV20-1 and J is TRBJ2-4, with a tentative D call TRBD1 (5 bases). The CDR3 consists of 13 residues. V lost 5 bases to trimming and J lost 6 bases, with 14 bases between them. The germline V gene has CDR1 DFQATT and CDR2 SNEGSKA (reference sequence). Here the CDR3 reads CSAVGVTRNIQYF. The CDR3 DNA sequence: TGCAGTGCTGTAGGGGTAACCCGAAACATTCAGTACTTC.

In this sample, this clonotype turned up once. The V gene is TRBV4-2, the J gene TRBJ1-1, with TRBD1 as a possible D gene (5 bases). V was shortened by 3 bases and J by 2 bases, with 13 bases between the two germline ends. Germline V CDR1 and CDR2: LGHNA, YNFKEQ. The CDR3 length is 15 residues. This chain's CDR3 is CASSHHAGENTEAFF. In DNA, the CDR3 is TGTGCCAGCAGCCATCATGCGGGGGAAAACACTGAAGCTTTCTTT.

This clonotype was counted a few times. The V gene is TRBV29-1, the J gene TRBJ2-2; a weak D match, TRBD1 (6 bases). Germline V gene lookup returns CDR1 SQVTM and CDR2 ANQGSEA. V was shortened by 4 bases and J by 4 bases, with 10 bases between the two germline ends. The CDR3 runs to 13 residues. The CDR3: CSVVRGLTGELFF. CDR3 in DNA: TGCAGCGTTGTCAGGGGTCTCACCGGGGAGCTGTTTTTT.

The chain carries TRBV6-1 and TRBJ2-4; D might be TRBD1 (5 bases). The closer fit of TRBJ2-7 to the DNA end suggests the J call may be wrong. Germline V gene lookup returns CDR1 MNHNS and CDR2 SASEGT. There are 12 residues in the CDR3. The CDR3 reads CASRQQDYEQYF. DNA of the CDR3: TGTGCCAGCAGGCAACAGGACTACGAGCAGTACTTC.

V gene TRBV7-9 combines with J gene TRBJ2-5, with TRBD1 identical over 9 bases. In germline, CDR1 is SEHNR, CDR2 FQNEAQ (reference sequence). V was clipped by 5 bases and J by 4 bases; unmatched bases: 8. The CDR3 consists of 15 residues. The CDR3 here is CASSAGQGLGETQYF. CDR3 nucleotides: TGTGCCAGCAGCGCGGGACAGGGACTGGGAGAGACCCAGTACTTC.

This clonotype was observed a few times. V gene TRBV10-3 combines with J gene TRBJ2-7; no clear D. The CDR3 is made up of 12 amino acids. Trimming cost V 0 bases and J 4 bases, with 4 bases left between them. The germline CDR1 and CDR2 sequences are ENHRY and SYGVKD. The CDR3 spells CAISESAYEQYF. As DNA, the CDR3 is TGTGCCATCAGTGAGTCTGCGTACGAGCAGTACTTC.